This T cell receptor (beta chain) was identified during a study of human T cells and chemical hapten exposure. Whole-study context: A patient group, mainly female, showed alopecia areata, totalis or universalis.

Individual cDNA molecules had unique molecular identifiers attached to them by the library. In the authors' methods: Counts of TCRs in each sample centred on a median of 95,638 and extended from around 25,000 to 690,000. From the RACE reads, TCRdb called clonotypes with MiXCR, one entry per CDR3 protein. TCRdb's processing, not the authors' own work, is the source of the V and J calls. This table holds some 38,000 distinct CDR3 sequences, more than 8% found once. Documented time point: patch test 3, about 24 weeks after DPC sensitization. The treatment here: therapeutic diphenylcyclopropenone sensitization with weekly scalp DPC. Blood, whole and unfractionated, served as the source for total RNA extraction. Alopecia patients deemed DPC-suitable, aged 18 to 70, excluding pregnancy. This clonotype turned up a few times. The CDR3 is 15 amino acids. V lost 1 base to trimming and J lost 3 bases, with 15 bases between them. CDR1 and CDR2 (germline): DFQATT, SNEGSKA (reference sequence).

The TCR originated in a man between 45 and 60 years old with alopecia areata. Some clones in this sample may be carry-over from other donors' samples. The chain uses TRBV20-1 and TRBJ2-5, with a possible D match to TRBD1 (6 bases). Sequencing was performed on whole blood, taken in connection with sensitization to the hapten diphenylcyclopropenone (DPC). The CDR3 here is CSARVDSPGEETQYF. CDR3 nucleotides: TGCAGTGCTAGAGTCGATTCGCCAGGGGAAGAGACCCAGTACTTC.